This T cell receptor (beta chain) was profiled in a study of identical twins. Regarding the study as a whole: Some out-of-frame alpha sequences were shared by twins, and these showed excess low generation probability. Surplus twin overlap in beta out-of-frame sequences was less pronounced.

Healthy Caucasians provided all donations. This clonotype has just a few counts. The antigen remains undetermined. TCRdb reprocessed the 5' RACE reads with MiXCR, giving one entry per CDR3 protein. This sample carries a few hundred thousand distinct CDR3 sequences, approximately 15% of them seen once, and the ten largest clones take approximately 1%. The same data also went into a second study, on yellow fever vaccine responses in identical twins. As that study records: Twins reportedly mounted vaccine T cell responses that seemed partly convergent, partly personalized.

This TCR came from a woman under 30 in good health. What was sequenced was CD4+ T cells sorted from blood.

The CDR3, as DNA: TGCGCCAGCAGCTCCCGTGCTAGCACAGATACGCAGTATTTT. Protein product: CASSSRASTDTQYF. The chain carries TRBV5-1 and TRBJ2-3, with D unresolved. The ends were cut back, 3 bases at V and 0 bases at J, with 8 bases in the middle. The CDR3 extends over 14 amino acids. Germline V gives CDR1 SGHRS, CDR2 YFSETQ.